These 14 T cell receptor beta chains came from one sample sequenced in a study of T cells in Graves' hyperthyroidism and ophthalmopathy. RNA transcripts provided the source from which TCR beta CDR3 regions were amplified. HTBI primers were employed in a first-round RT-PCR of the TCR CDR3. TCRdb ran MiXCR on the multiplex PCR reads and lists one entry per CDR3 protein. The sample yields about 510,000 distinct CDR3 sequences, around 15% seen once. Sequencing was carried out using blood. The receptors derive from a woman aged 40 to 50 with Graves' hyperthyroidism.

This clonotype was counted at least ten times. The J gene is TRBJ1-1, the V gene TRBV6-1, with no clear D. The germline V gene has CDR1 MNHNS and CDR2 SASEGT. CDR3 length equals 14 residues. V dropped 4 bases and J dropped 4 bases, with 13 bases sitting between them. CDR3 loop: CASSGGRKGTEAFF. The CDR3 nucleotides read TGTGCCAGCAGTGGTGGCAGGAAGGGCACTGAAGCTTTCTTT.

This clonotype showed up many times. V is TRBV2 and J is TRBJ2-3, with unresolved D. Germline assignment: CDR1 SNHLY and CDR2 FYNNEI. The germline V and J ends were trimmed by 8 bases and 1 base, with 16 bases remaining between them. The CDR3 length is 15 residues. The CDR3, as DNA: TGTGCCAGCTCGCAAGCGACTTTGGGCACAGATACGCAGTATTTT. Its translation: CASSQATLGTDTQYF.

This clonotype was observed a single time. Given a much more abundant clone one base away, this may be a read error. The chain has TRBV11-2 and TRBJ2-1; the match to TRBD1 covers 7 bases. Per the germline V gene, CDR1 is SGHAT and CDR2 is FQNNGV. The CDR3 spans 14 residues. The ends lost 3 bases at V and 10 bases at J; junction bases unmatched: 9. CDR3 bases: TGTGCCAGCAGCTTGGGACAGACTTTATACGAGCAGTTCTTC. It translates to CASSLGQTLYEQFF.

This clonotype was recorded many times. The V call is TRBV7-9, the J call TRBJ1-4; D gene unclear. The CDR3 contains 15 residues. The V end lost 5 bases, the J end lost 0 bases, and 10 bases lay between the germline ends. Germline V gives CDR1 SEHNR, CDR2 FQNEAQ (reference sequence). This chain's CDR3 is CASSPWTATNEKLFF. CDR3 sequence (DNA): TGTGCCAGCAGCCCATGGACGGCAACTAATGAAAAACTGTTTTTT.

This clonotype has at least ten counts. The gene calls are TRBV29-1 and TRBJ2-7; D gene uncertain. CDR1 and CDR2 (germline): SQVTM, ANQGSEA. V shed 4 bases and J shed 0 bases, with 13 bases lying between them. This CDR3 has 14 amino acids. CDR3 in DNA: TGCAGCGTTGTGGCCCAGGTGAGCTCCTACGAGCAGTACTTC. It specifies CSVVAQVSSYEQYF.

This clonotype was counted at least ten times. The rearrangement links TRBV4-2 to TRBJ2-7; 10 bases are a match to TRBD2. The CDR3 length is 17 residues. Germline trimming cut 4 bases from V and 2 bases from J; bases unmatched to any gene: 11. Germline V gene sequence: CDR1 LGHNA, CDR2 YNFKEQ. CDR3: CASSPESASGGAYEQYF. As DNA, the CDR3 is TGTGCCAGCAGCCCAGAGTCCGCTAGCGGGGGAGCCTACGAGCAGTACTTC.

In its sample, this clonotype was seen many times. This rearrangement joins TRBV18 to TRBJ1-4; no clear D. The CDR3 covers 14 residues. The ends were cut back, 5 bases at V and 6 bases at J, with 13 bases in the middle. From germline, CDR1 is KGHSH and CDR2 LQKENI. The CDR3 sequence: CASSTLISDEKLFF. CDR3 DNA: TGTGCCAGCTCAACTCTGATCAGCGATGAAAAACTGTTTTTT.

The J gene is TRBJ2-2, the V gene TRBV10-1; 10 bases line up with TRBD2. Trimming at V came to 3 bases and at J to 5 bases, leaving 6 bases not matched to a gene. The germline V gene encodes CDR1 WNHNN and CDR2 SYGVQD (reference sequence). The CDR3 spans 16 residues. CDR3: CASSESSSGRTGELFF. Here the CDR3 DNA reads TGCGCCAGCAGTGAATCGTCTAGCGGGAGAACCGGGGAGCTGTTTTTT.

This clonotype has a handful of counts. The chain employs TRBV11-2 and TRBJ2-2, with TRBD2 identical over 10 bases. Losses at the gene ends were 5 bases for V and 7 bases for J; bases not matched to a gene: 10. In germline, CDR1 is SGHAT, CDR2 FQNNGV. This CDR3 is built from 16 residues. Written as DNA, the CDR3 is TGTGCCAGCAGCAAGCCAGCGGGAGGGTCCGACGGGGAGCTGTTTTTT. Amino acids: CASSKPAGGSDGELFF. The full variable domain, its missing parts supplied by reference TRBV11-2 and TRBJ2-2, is EAGVAQSPRYKIIEKRQSVAFWCNPISGHATLYWYQQILGQGPKLLIQFQNNGVVDDSQLPKDRFSAERLKGVDSTLKIQPAKLEDSAVYLCASSKPAGGSDGELFFGEGSRLTVL.

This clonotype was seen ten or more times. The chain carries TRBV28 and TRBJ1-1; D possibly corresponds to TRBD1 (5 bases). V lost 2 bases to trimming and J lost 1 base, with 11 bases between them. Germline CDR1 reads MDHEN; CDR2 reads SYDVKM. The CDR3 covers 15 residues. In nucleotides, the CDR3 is TGTGCCAGCAGTTTAAACCGGGGCCCGAACACTGAAGCTTTCTTT. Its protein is CASSLNRGPNTEAFF.

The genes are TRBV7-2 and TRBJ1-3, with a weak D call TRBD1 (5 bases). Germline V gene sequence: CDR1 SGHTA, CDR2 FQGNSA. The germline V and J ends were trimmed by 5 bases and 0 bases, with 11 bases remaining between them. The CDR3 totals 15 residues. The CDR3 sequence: CASSAHRPSGNTIYF. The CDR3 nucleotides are TGTGCCAGCAGCGCCCACAGGCCCTCTGGAAACACCATATATTTT.

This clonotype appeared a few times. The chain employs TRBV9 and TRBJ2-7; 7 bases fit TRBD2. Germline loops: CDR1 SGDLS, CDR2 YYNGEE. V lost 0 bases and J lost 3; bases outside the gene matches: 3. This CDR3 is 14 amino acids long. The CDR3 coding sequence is TGTGCCAGCAGCGTAGGGGGGACTAACTACGAGCAGTACTTC. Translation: CASSVGGTNYEQYF.

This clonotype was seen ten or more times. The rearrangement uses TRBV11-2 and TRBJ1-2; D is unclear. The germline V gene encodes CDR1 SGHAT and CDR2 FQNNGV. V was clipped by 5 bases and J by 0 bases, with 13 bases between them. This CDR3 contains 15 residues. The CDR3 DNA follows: TGTGCCAGCAGCCCAAGGCGGGGATCTAACTATGGCTACACCTTC. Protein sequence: CASSPRRGSNYGYTF.

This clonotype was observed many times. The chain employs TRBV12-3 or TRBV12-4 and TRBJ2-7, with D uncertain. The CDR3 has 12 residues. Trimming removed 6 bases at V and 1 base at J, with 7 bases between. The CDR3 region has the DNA TGTGCCAGCAGGGGTTCGTCCTACGAGCAGTACTTC. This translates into CASRGSSYEQYF.